The 12 T cell receptor beta chains presented below share a single source sample, sequenced in a study of Graves' ophthalmopathy and Graves' hyperthyroidism (dated by TCRdb to the late 2010s). TCRdb shows the sequencer as Illumina HiSeq 2000. TCR beta CDR3 regions were amplified from RNA transcripts for repertoire sequencing. The first round of RT-PCR was done with HTBI primers and the Qiagen OneStep RT-PCR kit, and was followed by a second round of multiplex PCR, then size selection and purification. Using fastp trimming at Q25 and MiXCR clonotype assembly, TCRdb reanalyzed the public sequencing data and kept in-frame beta chains. Entries are consolidated by CDR3 protein sequence, retaining the most common genes and DNA. Present in this sample are almost 750,000 distinct CDR3 sequences, roughly 40% of which were seen just once. The ten largest clonotypes hold around 40% of the sample. The specimen was peripheral blood. The receptors derive from an adult man with Graves' ophthalmopathy.

A few counts support this clonotype. The J gene is TRBJ1-5, the V gene TRBV25-1; D remains ambiguous. Germline V CDR1 and CDR2: MGHDK, SYGVNS. V gave up 8 bases and J gave up 4 bases, with 15 bases separating them. The CDR3 sequence is 14 residues long. CDR3 sequence reads: CASSPMQANQPQHF. The CDR3 coding sequence is TGTGCCAGCTCACCCATGCAGGCAAATCAGCCCCAGCATTTT.

As to this clonotype: One end of the junction does not line up with germline, which may come from a read error. V is TRBV5-6 and J is TRBJ1-1; D remains unclear. The V gene's germline CDR1 is SGHDT and CDR2 YYEEEE. This CDR3 contains 13 residues. The CDR3 here is CASSLIGTAQDRF. The CDR3 DNA follows: TGTGCCAGCAGTTTAATTGGAACTGCTCAGGACCGATTT.

This clonotype has only a few counts. The rearrangement uses TRBV19 and TRBJ2-7, with TRBD2 matching over 13 bases. After removal of 4 bases from V and 2 bases from J, the junction contained 2 bases not matched to a gene. The CDR3 extends over 15 amino acids. Germline V CDR1 and CDR2: LNHDA, SQIVND (reference sequence). CDR3 DNA sequence: TGTGCCAGTAGTACGGGGACTAGCGGGACCTACGAGCAGTACTTC. This gives the protein CASSTGTSGTYEQYF.

This clonotype was seen only a few times. V gene TRBV11-2 combines with J gene TRBJ1-5; TRBD1 matches 7 bases. This CDR3 has 15 amino acids. Germline values: CDR1 SGHAT, CDR2 FQNNGV. V lost 1 base and J lost 3; bases outside the gene matches: 3. Here the CDR3 DNA reads TGTGCCAGCAGCTTAGGGGACAGAAACAATCAGCCCCAGCATTTT. This translates into CASSLGDRNNQPQHF.

The chain recombines TRBV4-2 with TRBJ2-1; 11 bases match TRBD2. V dropped 4 bases and J dropped 6; count of bases not matched to a gene: 11. CDR3 length equals 17 residues. Germline lookup yields CDR1 LGHNA and CDR2 YNFKEQ. Written as DNA, the CDR3 is TGTGCCAGCAGCCCCTTTTTGGTAGCGGGGGGGCCCAATGAGCAGTTCTTC. Amino acid sequence: CASSPFLVAGGPNEQFF.

This clonotype was counted many times. This chain uses TRBV25-1 with TRBJ2-7; 11 bases agree with TRBD1. Germline trimming cut 6 bases from V and 4 bases from J; bases unmatched to any gene: 5. Germline assignment: CDR1 MGHDK and CDR2 SYGVNS. CDR3 length: 14 residues. CDR3 DNA: TGTGCCAGCAGCTACGGGACAGGGGGATACGAGCAGTACTTC. The encoded protein is CASSYGTGGYEQYF.

This clonotype occurred once. Written as DNA, the CDR3 is TGTGCCAGCAGCTTACGGACAGGGTCGCACTATGGCTACACCATATATTTT. Translation gives CASSLRTGSHYGYTIYF. The chain couples TRBV9 to TRBJ1-3, with 8 bases identical to TRBD1. In germline, CDR1 is SGDLS, CDR2 YYNGEE. The CDR3 consists of 17 residues. The junction had 17 bases not matched to a gene; V was cut back by 4 bases and J by 8 bases. The whole variable domain, filled in from reference TRBV9 and TRBJ1-3, reads DSGVTQTPKHLITATGQRVTLRCSPRSGDLSVYWYQQSLDQGLQFLIQYYNGEERAKGNILERFSAQQFPDLHSELNLSSLELGDSALYFCASSLRTGSHYGYTIYFGEGSWLTVV.

On this clonotype: It is unclear where the CDR3 begins or ends on the DNA, so no DNA is shown, and the CDR3 is as TCRdb lists it. The J gene is TRBJ2-7, the V gene TRBV20-1; the listed D gene, TRBD1, was not tested against the DNA. The CDR3 is 14 amino acids in total, end residues counted. Germline values: CDR1 DFQATT, CDR2 SNEGSKA (reference sequence). CDR3 amino acids: CSASVGQGAVIRYF.

This rearrangement joins TRBV7-9 to TRBJ2-2; no firm D call. V lost 0 bases, J lost 4 bases, and 12 bases lay in between. Germline CDR1 is SEHNR and CDR2 is FQNEAQ (reference sequence). The CDR3 runs 16 residues. The CDR3 protein is CASSLAYRAGTGELFF. CDR3 DNA sequence: TGTGCCAGCAGCTTAGCCTACAGAGCCGGCACCGGGGAGCTGTTTTTT.

This clonotype was seen many times. The CDR3 nucleotides read TGTGCCATCAGTGGGTCCCAGGGAGGGCAGGGATATGGCTACACCTTC. Translated: CAISGSQGGQGYGYTF. This chain joins TRBV10-3 and TRBJ1-2; D may be TRBD1 (5 bases). Germline V gene sequence: CDR1 ENHRY, CDR2 SYGVKD. The length of the CDR3 is 16 residues. Trimming cost V 4 bases and J 5 bases, with 20 bases left between them.

The chain is built from TRBV7-2 and TRBJ2-7; the D gene could be TRBD1 or TRBD2 (5 bases each). The CDR3 totals 15 residues. CDR1 and CDR2 (germline): SGHTA, FQGNSA. The ends were cut back, 5 bases at V and 7 bases at J, with 21 bases in the middle. The CDR3 DNA reads TGTGCCAGCAGCCGGGTGGGCCAGGGTTCGGGGGAGCAGTACTTC. Translating gives CASSRVGQGSGEQYF.

This clonotype has just a few counts. V and J are TRBV18 and TRBJ2-5, with 9 bases aligning to TRBD2. The CDR3 consists of 15 residues. Germline V lookup: CDR1 KGHSH, CDR2 LQKENI. V shed 3 bases, J shed 1 base, and the junction held 3 bases outside the gene matches. The CDR3 loop reads CASSPTSGSQETQYF. DNA of the CDR3: TGTGCCAGCTCACCGACTAGCGGATCCCAAGAGACCCAGTACTTC. The entire variable domain, with the rest obtained from reference TRBV18 and TRBJ2-5, is as follows: NAGVMQNPRHLVRRRGQEARLRCSPMKGHSHVYWYRQLPEEGLKFMVYLQKENIIDESGMPKERFSAEFPKEGPSILRIQQVVRGDSAAYFCASSPTSGSQETQYFGPGTRLLVL.